This T cell receptor beta chain appears in the sequencing data of a study of CD8+ T cells in alopecia areata (dated by TCRdb to 2016 to 2018). As for the study more broadly: Treated patients were enrolled in an open-label pilot trial of oral tofacitinib at 5 to 10 mg twice daily for moderate-to-severe alopecia areata. The RNA source kit depended on sample type: the PAXgene miRNA kit for fixed scalp, the miRNeasy kit for PBMCs, and the RNeasy kit for mouse skin. To study T cell clonal expansion in alopecia areata, the researchers applied high-throughput TCRbeta sequencing to both the C3H/HeJ mouse model and human patients. TCRbeta CDR3 regions were amplified by immunoSEQ multiplex PCR using 35 Vbeta forward and 13 Jbeta reverse primers. Patients received tofacitinib for 6 to 18 months and were then followed off drug for 6 months to check for delayed response and recurrence. Scalp clonality was compared across normal scalp (n=4), patchy alopecia areata scalp (n=8), and alopecia totalis/universalis scalp (n=8). In humans, TCRbeta sequencing was performed on scalp tissue and on sorted CD4+ and CD8+ peripheral blood T cells from healthy controls and from patients with patchy or totalis/universalis alopecia areata. Patients on tofacitinib were biopsied at baseline and after 4 and 24 weeks of treatment, and several of the patients also had a later scalp biopsy. General findings and caveats noted by the study authors: Compared with normal scalp, lesional scalp had higher clonality and more expanded CD8+ clones, particularly in alopecia totalis/universalis, a pattern that suggests antigenic drive. Shared TCR sequences between patients were less evident than in mice, which may be partly attributable to HLA diversity in the patient population. Resident alphabeta T cells in normal human skin are also sequenced, complicating scalp TCR repertoire analysis, unlike mouse skin dominated by gammadelta T cells.

CDR1 SGHRS and CDR2 YFSETQ are derived from the germline V gene. Inclusive of the bounding cysteine and phenylalanine, the CDR3 is 17 residues long. Just the 51-base CDR3 DNA is kept, in frame starting at base 1. For this chain, trimming is 0 bases at the V end and 0 bases at the J end, and the number of junction bases without a gene match is 2. Receptor libraries were prepared by the immunoSEQ multiplex PCR assay. RNA was extracted from all samples and reverse transcribed into cDNA, which served as template for TCR sequencing. First-strand cDNA was synthesized with SuperScript III using a 2:1 mix of oligo-dT and random hexamers. A synthetic immune receptor repertoire was used to gauge amplification bias, and whatever bias remained was removed computationally. The original pipeline was this. After raw reads were preprocessed to remove errors, the CDR3 was defined following IMGT conventions as running from the conserved cysteine to phenylalanine. Clonality was calculated as 1 minus Shannon entropy normalized by log2 of the number of productive unique TCRs. Scalp TCRbeta sequences were cross-referenced with sorted blood CD4 and CD8 repertoires so that the CD4 or CD8 identity of scalp clones could be inferred. TCRdb mirrors the immuneACCESS table, restricted to in-frame sequences. Some clones are absent from its copies; in checked studies, under half trace to an unresolved V gene, and the reason for the others is unknown. D and trimming come from the DNA, and the V and J calls and clone size come from that table. Recorded for this sample are some 170,000 clones; about 72% of them occurred a single time. 10% to 12% of the sample belongs to the ten largest clones.

Concerning this clone itself: Its antigen is currently not known. No base quality information exists; no much larger clone differs at one position.

The intended sense of this specimen's time point label: baseline before oral tofacitinib. Peripheral blood and lesional scalp punch biopsies were obtained from patients with alopecia areata. PBMCs were isolated by density centrifugation and stained for CD3, CD4 and CD8, after which CD4+ and CD8+ T cells were sorted on a FACSAria. Recombination joined TRBV5-1 with TRBJ2-6, and 8 junctional nucleotides match TRBD1. Sequencing used CD8+ T cells sorted from blood, obtained at week 0. The sequence derives from a human donor with alopecia areata. DNA sequence: TGCGCCAGCAGCTTGGGGACAGGGCCCTCTGGGGCCAACGTCCTGACTTTC. Translation gives CASSLGTGPSGANVLTF.